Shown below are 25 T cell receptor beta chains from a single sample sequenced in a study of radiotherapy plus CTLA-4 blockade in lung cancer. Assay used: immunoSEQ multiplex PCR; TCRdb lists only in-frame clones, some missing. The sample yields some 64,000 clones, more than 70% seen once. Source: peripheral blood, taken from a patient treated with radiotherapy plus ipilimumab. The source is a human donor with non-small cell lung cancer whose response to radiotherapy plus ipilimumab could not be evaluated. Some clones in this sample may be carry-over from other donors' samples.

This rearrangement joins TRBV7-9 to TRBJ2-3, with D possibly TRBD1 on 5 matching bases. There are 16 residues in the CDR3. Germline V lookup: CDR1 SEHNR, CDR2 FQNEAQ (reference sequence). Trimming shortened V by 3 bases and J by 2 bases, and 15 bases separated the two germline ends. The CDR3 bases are TGTGCCAGCAGCTTCCCTGCACAGGCCTCCACAGATACGCAGTATTTT. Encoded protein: CASSFPAQASTDTQYF.

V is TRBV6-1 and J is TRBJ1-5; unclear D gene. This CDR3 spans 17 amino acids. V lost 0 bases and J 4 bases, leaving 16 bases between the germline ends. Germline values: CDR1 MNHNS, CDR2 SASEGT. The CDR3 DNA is TGTGCCAGCAGTGAAGCGCTTCCGGGGTGGTCGAATCAGCCCCAGCATTTT. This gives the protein CASSEALPGWSNQPQHF.

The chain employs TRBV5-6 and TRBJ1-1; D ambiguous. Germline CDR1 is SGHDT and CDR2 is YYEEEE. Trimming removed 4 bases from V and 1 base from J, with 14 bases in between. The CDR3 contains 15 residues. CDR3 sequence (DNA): TGTGCCAGCAGCCCTCAGGTCGTCAGGAACACTGAAGCTTTCTTT. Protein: CASSPQVVRNTEAFF.

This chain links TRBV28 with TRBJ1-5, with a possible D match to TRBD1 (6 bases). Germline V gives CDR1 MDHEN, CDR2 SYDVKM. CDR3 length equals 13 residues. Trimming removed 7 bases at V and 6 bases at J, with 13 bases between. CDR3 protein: CASTGTRGQPQHF. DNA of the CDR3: TGTGCCAGCACCGGGACAAGAGGTCAGCCCCAGCATTTT.

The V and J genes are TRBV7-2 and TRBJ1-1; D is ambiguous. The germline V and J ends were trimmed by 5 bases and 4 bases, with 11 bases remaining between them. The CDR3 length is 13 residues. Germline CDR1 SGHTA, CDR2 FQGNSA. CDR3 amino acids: CASSLYRSTEAFF. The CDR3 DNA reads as TGTGCCAGCAGCCTCTATCGGAGCACTGAAGCTTTCTTT.

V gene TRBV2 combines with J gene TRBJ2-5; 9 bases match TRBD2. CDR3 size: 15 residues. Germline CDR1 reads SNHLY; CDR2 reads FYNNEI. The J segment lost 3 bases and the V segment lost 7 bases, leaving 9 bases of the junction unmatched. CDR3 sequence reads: CASISIAGAKETQYF. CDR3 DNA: TGTGCCAGCATTTCGATAGCGGGGGCCAAAGAGACCCAGTACTTC.

The CDR3 DNA follows: TGCGCCAGTCACCAGAGACTAGCGGGGAAAGGAGAGACCCAGTACTTC. It yields the protein CASHQRLAGKGETQYF. The chain employs TRBV5-1 and TRBJ2-5, with TRBD2 matching 11 bases. The CDR3 sequence is 16 residues long. CDR1 and CDR2 from the germline V gene are SGHRS and YFSETQ. Trimming at V came to 8 bases and at J to 4 bases, leaving 13 bases not matched to a gene.

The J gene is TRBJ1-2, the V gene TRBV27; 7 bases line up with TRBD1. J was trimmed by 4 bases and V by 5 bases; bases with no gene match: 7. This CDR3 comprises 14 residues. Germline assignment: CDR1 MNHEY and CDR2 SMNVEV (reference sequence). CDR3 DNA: TGTGCCAGCAGTCTCTCTGGGACAGTCTATGGCTACACCTTC. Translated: CASSLSGTVYGYTF.

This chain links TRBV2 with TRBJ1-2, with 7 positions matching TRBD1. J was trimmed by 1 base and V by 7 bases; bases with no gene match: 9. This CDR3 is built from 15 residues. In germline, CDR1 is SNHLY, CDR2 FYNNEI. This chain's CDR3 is CASKEGAGGNYGYTF. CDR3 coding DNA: TGTGCCAGCAAGGAAGGGGCAGGGGGTAACTATGGCTACACCTTC.

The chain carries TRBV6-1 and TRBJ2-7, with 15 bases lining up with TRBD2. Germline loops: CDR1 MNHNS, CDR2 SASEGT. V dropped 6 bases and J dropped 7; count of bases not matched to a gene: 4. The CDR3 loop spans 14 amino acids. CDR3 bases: TGTGCCAGCAGCGGACTAGCGGGGGGGCGTGAGCAGTACTTC. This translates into CASSGLAGGREQYF.

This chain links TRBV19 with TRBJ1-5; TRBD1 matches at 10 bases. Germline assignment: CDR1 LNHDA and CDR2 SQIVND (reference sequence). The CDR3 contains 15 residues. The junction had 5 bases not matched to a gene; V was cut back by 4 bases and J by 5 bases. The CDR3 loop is CASSTPGQGYQPQHF. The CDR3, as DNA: TGTGCCAGTAGTACACCGGGACAGGGGTATCAGCCCCAGCATTTT.

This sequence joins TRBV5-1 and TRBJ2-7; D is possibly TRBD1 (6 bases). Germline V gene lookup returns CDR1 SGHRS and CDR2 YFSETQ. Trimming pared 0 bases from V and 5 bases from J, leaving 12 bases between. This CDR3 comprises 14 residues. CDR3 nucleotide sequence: TGCGCCAGCAGCTTGGCTGGACAGTCCCACGAGCAGTACTTC. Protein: CASSLAGQSHEQYF.

CDR3 amino acids: CAISEGGRHNEQFF. The CDR3, as DNA: TGTGCCATCAGTGAGGGAGGGCGCCACAATGAGCAGTTCTTC. V usage is TRBV10-3 and J usage is TRBJ2-1; D is perhaps TRBD2 (6 bases). V lost 2 bases and J 5 bases, leaving 10 bases between the germline ends. This CDR3 region has 14 residues. The germline V gene encodes CDR1 ENHRY and CDR2 SYGVKD.

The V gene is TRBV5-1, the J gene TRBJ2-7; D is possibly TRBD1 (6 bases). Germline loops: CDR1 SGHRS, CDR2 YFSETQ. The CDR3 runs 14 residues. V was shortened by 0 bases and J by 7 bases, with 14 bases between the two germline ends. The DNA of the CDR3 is TGCGCCAGCAGCTTGGTCAGGGGTGCTAGAGAGCAGTACTTC. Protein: CASSLVRGAREQYF.

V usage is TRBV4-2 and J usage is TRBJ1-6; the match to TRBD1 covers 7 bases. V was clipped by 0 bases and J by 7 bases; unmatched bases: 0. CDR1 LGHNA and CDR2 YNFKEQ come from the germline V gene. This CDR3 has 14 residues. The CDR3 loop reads CASSQEQGNSPLHF. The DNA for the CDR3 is TGTGCCAGCAGCCAAGAACAGGGGAATTCACCCCTCCACTTT.

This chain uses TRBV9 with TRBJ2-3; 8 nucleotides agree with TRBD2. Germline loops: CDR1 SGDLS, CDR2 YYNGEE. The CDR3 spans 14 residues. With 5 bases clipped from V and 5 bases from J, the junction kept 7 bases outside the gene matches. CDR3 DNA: TGTGCCAGCAGAGACACGAGCGGGGGAGATACGCAGTATTTT. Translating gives CASRDTSGGDTQYF. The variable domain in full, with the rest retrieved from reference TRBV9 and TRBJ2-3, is DSGVTQTPKHLITATGQRVTLRCSPRSGDLSVYWYQQSLDQGLQFLIQYYNGEERAKGNILERFSAQQFPDLHSELNLSSLELGDSALYFCASRDTSGGDTQYFGPGTRLTVL.

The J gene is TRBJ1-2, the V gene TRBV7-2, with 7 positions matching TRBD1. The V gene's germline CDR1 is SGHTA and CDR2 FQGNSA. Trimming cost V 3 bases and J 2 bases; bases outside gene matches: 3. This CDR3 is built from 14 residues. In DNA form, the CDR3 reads TGTGCCAGCAGCTTCGGGACAGTCAACTATGGCTACACCTTC. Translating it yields CASSFGTVNYGYTF. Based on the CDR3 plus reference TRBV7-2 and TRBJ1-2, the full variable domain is GAGVSQSPSNKVTEKGKDVELRCDPISGHTALYWYRQSLGQGLEFLIYFQGNSAPDKSGLPSDRFSAERTGGSVSTLTIQRTQQEDSAVYLCASSFGTVNYGYTFGSGTRLTVV.

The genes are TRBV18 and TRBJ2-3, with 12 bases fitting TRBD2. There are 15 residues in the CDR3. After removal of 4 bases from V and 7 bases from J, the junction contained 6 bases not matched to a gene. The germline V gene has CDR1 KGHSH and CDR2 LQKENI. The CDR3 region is CASSRPSGGANTQYF. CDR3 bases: TGTGCCAGCTCACGACCTAGCGGGGGGGCGAATACGCAGTATTTT.

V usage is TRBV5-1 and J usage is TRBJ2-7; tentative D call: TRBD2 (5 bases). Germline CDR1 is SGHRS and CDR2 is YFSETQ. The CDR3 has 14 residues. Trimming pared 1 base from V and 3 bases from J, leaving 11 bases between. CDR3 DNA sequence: TGCGCCAGCAGCTTGCGGGAAATCAACTACGAGCAGTACTTC. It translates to CASSLREINYEQYF.

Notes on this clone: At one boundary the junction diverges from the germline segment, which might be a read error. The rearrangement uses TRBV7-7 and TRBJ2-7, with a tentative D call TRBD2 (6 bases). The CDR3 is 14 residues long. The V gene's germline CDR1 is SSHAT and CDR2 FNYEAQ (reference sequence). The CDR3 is CASSRGVSSYEQYF. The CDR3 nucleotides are TGTGCTAGCAGCCGCGGGGTCAGCTCCTACGAGCAGTACTTC.

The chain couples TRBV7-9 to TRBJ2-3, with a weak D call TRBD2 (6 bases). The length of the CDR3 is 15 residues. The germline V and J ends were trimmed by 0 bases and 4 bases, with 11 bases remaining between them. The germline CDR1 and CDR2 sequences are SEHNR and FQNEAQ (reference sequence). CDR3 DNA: TGTGCCAGCAGCTTAGCGCGCGGGGAGGCAGATACGCAGTATTTT. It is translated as CASSLARGEADTQYF.

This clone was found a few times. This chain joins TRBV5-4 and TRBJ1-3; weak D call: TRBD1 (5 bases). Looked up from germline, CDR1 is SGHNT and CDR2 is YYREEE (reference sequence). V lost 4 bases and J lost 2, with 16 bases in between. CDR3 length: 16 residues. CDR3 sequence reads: CASSALPAGTGNTIYF. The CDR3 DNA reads TGTGCCAGCAGCGCCCTTCCGGCAGGGACTGGAAACACCATATATTTT.

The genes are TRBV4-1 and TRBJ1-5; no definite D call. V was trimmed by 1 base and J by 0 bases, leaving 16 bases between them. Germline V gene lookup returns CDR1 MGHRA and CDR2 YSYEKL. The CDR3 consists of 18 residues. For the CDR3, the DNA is TGCGCCAGCAGCCAAGCTGGGAGGTCTGTCGATAGCAATCAGCCCCAGCATTTT. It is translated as CASSQAGRSVDSNQPQHF.

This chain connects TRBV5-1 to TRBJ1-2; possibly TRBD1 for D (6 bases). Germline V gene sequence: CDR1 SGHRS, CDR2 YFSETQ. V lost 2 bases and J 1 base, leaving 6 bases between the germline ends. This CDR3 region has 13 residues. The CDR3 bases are TGCGCCAGCAGCTTAGGGGGTAACTATGGCTACACCTTC. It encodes CASSLGGNYGYTF.

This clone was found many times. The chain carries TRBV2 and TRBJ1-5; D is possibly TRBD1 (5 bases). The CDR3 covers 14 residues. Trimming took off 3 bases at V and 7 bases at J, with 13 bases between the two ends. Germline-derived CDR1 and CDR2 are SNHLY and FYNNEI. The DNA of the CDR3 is TGTGCCAGCAGTGATAGGACCAGGGTACAGCCCCAGCATTTT. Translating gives CASSDRTRVQPQHF. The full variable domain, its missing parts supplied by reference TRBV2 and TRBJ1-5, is EPEVTQTPSHQVTQMGQEVILRCVPISNHLYFYWYRQILGQKVEFLVSFYNNEISEKSEIFDDQFSVERPDGSNFTLKIRSTKLEDSAMYFCASSDRTRVQPQHFGDGTRLSIL.